The sequence of this T cell receptor beta chain was determined in a study of CD8 T cells in Susac syndrome. The CDR3 is 15 residues long. V lost 6 bases and J 4 bases, leaving 16 bases between the germline ends. Per germline, CDR1 SGHRS and CDR2 YFSETQ. Sequencing of TCR beta drew on CD8+ and CD4+ T cells from blood. The control group consisted of healthy donors matched for age and sex. The table lists this clonotype with a count of one. The RNA, about 0.5 to 1 ug, was put through reverse transcription using random hexamers. TCRdb re-derived calls from the immunoSEQ multiplex PCR reads in MiXCR, one entry per CDR3 protein. The sample yields 150,000 or so distinct CDR3 sequences, under 95% seen once.

This chain joins TRBV5-1 and TRBJ2-2; possible D gene TRBD2, 6 bases. This receptor was identified in a human donor in good health. Sequenced sample: CD4+ T cells from PBMCs. For the CDR3, the DNA is TGCGCCAGCACCGCTAGCGTTTCGTTCACCGGGGAGCTGTTTTTT. Its protein product is CASTASVSFTGELFF.